The entry below describes one T cell receptor beta chain. Measured with immunoSEQ multiplex PCR; TCRdb has only the in-frame clones, and not every one. This sample yields 200,000 or so clones, of which around 85% are seen a single time; approximately 9.9% belongs to the top ten. The data stem from a study of blood T cell repertoires in COVID-19. Study summary: Donors in the United States, Italy and Spain gave samples during acute or convalescent COVID-19.

The clonotype originates from a human donor with active or convalescent COVID-19. The donor label of this sample is uncertain. The sequenced sample consisted of peripheral blood.

CDR3 region: CASSWDRAAMGLPREKLFF. CDR3 coding DNA: TGTGCCAGCTCATGGGACAGGGCGGCGATGGGCCTACCTAGAGAAAAACTGTTTTTT. The chain carries TRBV18 and TRBJ1-4, with 9 bases aligning to TRBD1. This CDR3 is 19 amino acids long. The junction had 21 bases not matched to a gene; V was cut back by 5 bases and J by 8 bases. Germline assignment: CDR1 KGHSH and CDR2 LQKENI. The entire variable domain, with the rest obtained from reference TRBV18 and TRBJ1-4, is as follows: NAGVMQNPRHLVRRRGQEARLRCSPMKGHSHVYWYRQLPEEGLKFMVYLQKENIIDESGMPKERFSAEFPKEGPSILRIQQVVRGDSAAYFCASSWDRAAMGLPREKLFFGSGTQLSVL.